These 27 T cell receptor beta chains were sequenced from one sample in a study of lymphopenia after photon versus proton radiotherapy. The data were produced by immunoSEQ multiplex PCR, yet TCRdb's version contains in-frame clones alone and is incomplete. Here the sample spans more than 45,000 clones, approximately 84% being singletons. This sample comprised peripheral blood, obtained from a patient treated with proton-based radiotherapy. These TCRs come from a man in his 60s with pancreatic cancer.

The chain employs TRBV5-1 and TRBJ2-3; no definite D call. This CDR3 has 14 amino acids. From germline, CDR1 is SGHRS and CDR2 YFSETQ. Between the trimmed V and J ends, which lost 0 bases and 4 bases, there was a span of 9 bases. The CDR3 loop is CASSLAGVADTQYF. The DNA for the CDR3 is TGCGCCAGCAGCTTGGCCGGCGTGGCAGATACGCAGTATTTT.

This clone occurred once. V gene TRBV29-1 combines with J gene TRBJ2-1; perhaps D is TRBD1 or TRBD2 (5 bases each). The germline V and J ends were trimmed by 4 bases and 5 bases, with 12 bases remaining between them. Germline CDR1 is SQVTM and CDR2 is ANQGSEA. The CDR3 extends over 13 amino acids. CDR3 residues: CSVGGTLHNEQFF. CDR3 DNA sequence: TGCAGCGTTGGGGGGACCCTTCACAATGAGCAGTTCTTC.

The chain employs TRBV29-1 and TRBJ2-3, with 9 bases matching TRBD2. Germline CDR1 reads SQVTM; CDR2 reads ANQGSEA. The CDR3 loop spans 14 amino acids. V was pared by 6 bases and J by 2 bases, with 6 bases of the junction left unmatched. The CDR3 nucleotides read TGCAGCGTCCCGACTAGCGGACTCACAGATACGCAGTATTTT. This encodes CSVPTSGLTDTQYF.

The chain has TRBV6-5 and TRBJ1-1, with 11 bases identical to TRBD1. The CDR3 length is 14 residues. Trimming at V came to 6 bases and at J to 4 bases, leaving 4 bases not matched to a gene. Germline V gene sequence: CDR1 MNHEY, CDR2 SVGAGI. CDR3 bases: TGTGCCAGCAGAACGGACAGGGGGCCCACTGAAGCTTTCTTT. This translates into CASRTDRGPTEAFF.

Details on this clone: At one end the junction does not follow the germline gene, possibly because of a read error. The genes are TRBV28 and TRBJ2-7, with D possibly matching TRBD1 (5 bases). Germline CDR1 reads MDHEN; CDR2 reads SYDVKM. The CDR3 is made up of 12 amino acids. The CDR3 sequence is CASSSIGVLQNF. The CDR3 DNA follows: TGTGCCAGCAGCTCGATAGGGGTTTTGCAGAACTTC.

The J gene is TRBJ2-2, the V gene TRBV9; D perhaps matches TRBD2 (6 bases). The V gene lost 1 base and the J gene lost 0 bases, with 10 bases spanning the gap. CDR3 length: 16 amino acids. Germline CDR1 is SGDLS and CDR2 is YYNGEE. CDR3 loop: CASSVSERANTGELFF. In nucleotides, the CDR3 is TGTGCCAGCAGCGTAAGTGAGCGGGCGAACACCGGGGAGCTGTTTTTT.

This chain connects TRBV5-1 to TRBJ2-5; D remains unclear. CDR3 length equals 13 residues. Trimming took 2 bases from V and 5 from J, leaving 10 bases between them. The germline CDR1 and CDR2 sequences are SGHRS and YFSETQ. The DNA for the CDR3 is TGCGCCAGCAGCTTTAAGCCGGCGGAGACCCAGTACTTC. It translates to CASSFKPAETQYF.

V gene TRBV7-2 combines with J gene TRBJ2-7; 8 positions agree with TRBD1. V trimming: 4 bases; J trimming: 2 bases; junction bases outside the gene matches: 4. The CDR3 sequence is 14 residues long. Germline assignment: CDR1 SGHTA and CDR2 FQGNSA. DNA of the CDR3: TGTGCCAGCAGCTCCCTGACAGGGGCCTACGAGCAGTACTTC. Protein product: CASSSLTGAYEQYF. Together with reference TRBV7-2 and TRBJ2-7, the CDR3 gives the full variable domain: GAGVSQSPSNKVTEKGKDVELRCDPISGHTALYWYRQSLGQGLEFLIYFQGNSAPDKSGLPSDRFSAERTGGSVSTLTIQRTQQEDSAVYLCASSSLTGAYEQYFGPGTRLTVT.

The chain has TRBV28 and TRBJ2-4, with D tentatively TRBD2 (6 bases). Trimming stripped 10 bases from V and 3 bases from J, with 16 bases between. Germline lookup yields CDR1 MDHEN and CDR2 SYDVKM. The CDR3 is made up of 14 amino acids. Written as DNA, the CDR3 is TGTGCCACCAGCGTGCAGGAGGGCAAAAACATTCAGTACTTC. This sequence encodes CATSVQEGKNIQYF.

The chain carries TRBV2 and TRBJ2-6; D is perhaps TRBD1 (6 bases). With 4 bases removed from V and 0 bases from J, the gap between germline ends came to 10 bases. The CDR3 sequence is 16 residues long. Germline V gene lookup returns CDR1 SNHLY and CDR2 FYNNEI. The DNA for the CDR3 is TGTGCCAGCAGTGTTCAGGGGAGCTCTGGGGCCAACGTCCTGACTTTC. It yields the protein CASSVQGSSGANVLTF.

This clone was seen a handful of times. The CDR3 loop reads CASSFGPGLAGGQDTQYF. CDR3 in DNA: TGTGCCAGCAGCTTTGGACCTGGACTAGCGGGAGGGCAAGATACGCAGTATTTT. The chain couples TRBV7-2 to TRBJ2-3, with 15 positions matching TRBD2. Germline V gene data show CDR1 as SGHTA and CDR2 as FQGNSA. Trimming removed 3 bases from V and 5 bases from J; junction bases left unmatched: 9. The CDR3 contains 18 residues.

The rearrangement links TRBV18 to TRBJ2-5; 9 nucleotides align to TRBD2. This CDR3 spans 16 amino acids. Germline V gives CDR1 KGHSH, CDR2 LQKENI. Trimming at V came to 2 bases and at J to 4 bases, leaving 8 bases not matched to a gene. The CDR3 loop reads CASSPYPSGNRETQYF. The CDR3 nucleotides are TGTGCCAGCTCACCATATCCTAGCGGGAACCGAGAGACCCAGTACTTC.

V gene TRBV5-3 combines with J gene TRBJ2-5; D gene unclear. TRBV5-3 is treated as an ORF (open reading frame) with a function not yet certain. The CDR3 covers 16 residues. V lost 2 bases, J lost 5 bases, and 19 bases lay in between. CDR3 bases: TGTGCCAGAAGCTTCGACCCGAGCCGCATTTGGGAGACCCAGTACTTC. This sequence encodes CARSFDPSRIWETQYF.

The chain is built from TRBV11-2 and TRBJ2-2; perhaps TRBD1 as D (6 bases). Trimming removed 5 bases from V and 4 bases from J, with 17 bases in between. Germline CDR1 reads SGHAT; CDR2 reads FQNNGV. The CDR3 sequence is 16 residues long. The CDR3 is CASSLQQGRGTGELFF. CDR3 in DNA: TGTGCCAGCAGCCTACAACAGGGAAGAGGCACCGGGGAGCTGTTTTTT.

The chain joins TRBV7-6 to TRBJ2-2, with 9 bases matching TRBD1. The V and J ends lost 5 bases and 5 bases, in that order; junction bases with no gene match: 6. The CDR3 extends over 15 amino acids. Germline-derived CDR1 and CDR2 are SGHVS and FNYEAQ. Here the CDR3 DNA reads TGTGCCAGCAGCCGATGGACAGGGGAAACCGGGGAGCTGTTTTTT. It specifies CASSRWTGETGELFF.

This chain connects TRBV15 to TRBJ2-6; 8 nucleotides match TRBD2. This CDR3 comprises 19 residues. V gave up 0 bases and J gave up 2 bases; unmatched junction bases: 9. The germline gives CDR1 LNHNV, CDR2 YYDKDF (reference sequence). CDR3 protein: CATSREPGLGGPGANVLTF. Here the CDR3 DNA reads TGTGCCACCAGCAGAGAACCGGGACTAGGGGGTCCTGGGGCCAACGTCCTGACTTTC.

V usage is TRBV10-2 and J usage is TRBJ1-3; no definite D call. Germline V gene data show CDR1 as WSHSY and CDR2 as SAAADI. V was cut by 4 bases and J by 0 bases, with 10 bases left in between. The CDR3 length is 15 residues. Written as DNA, the CDR3 is TGCGCCAGCAGTGCAACTTCCAGCTCTGGAAACACCATATATTTT. Translating it yields CASSATSSSGNTIYF.

This chain links TRBV19 with TRBJ2-1; 16 positions match TRBD2. Per the germline V gene, CDR1 is LNHDA and CDR2 is SQIVND (reference sequence). This CDR3 is 19 amino acids long. V trimming: 6 bases; J trimming: 1 base; junction bases outside the gene matches: 9. CDR3 in DNA: TGTGCCAGTAGAAATCCCGGGACTAGCGGGAGGGGATCCTACAATGAGCAGTTCTTC. This sequence encodes CASRNPGTSGRGSYNEQFF.

This clone has only a few counts. This chain links TRBV5-5 with TRBJ2-7; tentatively, D is TRBD1 or TRBD2 (5 bases each). The germline CDR1 and CDR2 sequences are SGHKS and YYEKEE (reference sequence). V lost 3 bases, J lost 1 base, and 11 bases lay in between. CDR3 length equals 14 residues. CDR3 protein: CASSSPGRSYEQYF. CDR3 bases: TGTGCCAGCAGCTCACCGGGACGGTCCTACGAGCAGTACTTC.

CDR3 sequence reads: CASSTGLAGEQYF. The CDR3 DNA reads as TGTGCCAGCAGCACGGGACTAGCGGGCGAGCAGTACTTC. V and J are TRBV7-3 and TRBJ2-7; 12 positions match TRBD2. J was trimmed by 6 bases and V by 5 bases; bases with no gene match: 2. The CDR3 has 13 amino acids. Germline CDR1 is SGHTA and CDR2 is FQGTGA.

This clone has only one observation. The chain recombines TRBV19 with TRBJ1-5, with 10 bases matching TRBD1. Germline CDR1 LNHDA, CDR2 SQIVND (reference sequence). Trimming removed 6 bases from V and 2 bases from J; junction bases left unmatched: 7. CDR3 length: 16 amino acids. CDR3 nucleotide sequence: TGTGCCAGTAGGGACAGGGGGTCTGTCGGCAATCAGCCCCAGCATTTT. Protein: CASRDRGSVGNQPQHF. Full variable domain (missing parts from reference TRBV19 and TRBJ1-5): DGGITQSPKYLFRKEGQNVTLSCEQNLNHDAMYWYRQDPGQGLRLIYYSQIVNDFQKGDIAEGYSVSREKKESFPLTVTSAQKNPTAFYLCASRDRGSVGNQPQHFGDGTRLSIL.

The genes are TRBV13 and TRBJ2-1; tentatively, D is TRBD1 (6 bases). CDR1 and CDR2 (germline): PRHDT, FYEKMQ (reference sequence). Trimming shortened V by 5 bases and J by 0 bases, and 14 bases separated the two germline ends. The CDR3 loop spans 16 amino acids. The CDR3 nucleotides are TGTGCCAGCAGCCCGCCCGGCAGGGGCTCCTACAATGAGCAGTTCTTC. Protein product: CASSPPGRGSYNEQFF.

The chain employs TRBV11-3 and TRBJ2-7; either TRBD1 or TRBD2 may fit D (6 bases each). V shed 6 bases and J shed 0 bases, with 9 bases lying between them. The CDR3 is 13 amino acids. Germline CDR1 and CDR2: SGHNT and YENEEA. This CDR3 reads CASRRGPSYEQYF. For the CDR3, the DNA is TGTGCCAGCAGACGGGGGCCCTCCTACGAGCAGTACTTC.

V gene TRBV7-2 combines with J gene TRBJ2-7; 8 bases are shared with TRBD2. V was clipped by 1 base and J by 3 bases; unmatched bases: 8. The CDR3 totals 16 residues. Germline CDR1 SGHTA, CDR2 FQGNSA. The CDR3 protein is CASSLGLAGMFYEQYF. The CDR3 DNA is TGTGCCAGCAGCTTAGGGTTAGCGGGAATGTTCTACGAGCAGTACTTC. Full variable domain (missing parts from reference TRBV7-2 and TRBJ2-7): GAGVSQSPSNKVTEKGKDVELRCDPISGHTALYWYRQSLGQGLEFLIYFQGNSAPDKSGLPSDRFSAERTGGSVSTLTIQRTQQEDSAVYLCASSLGLAGMFYEQYFGPGTRLTVT.

V usage is TRBV6-6 and J usage is TRBJ2-4, with a possible D match to TRBD1 (6 bases). V dropped 6 bases and J dropped 9 bases, with 12 bases sitting between them. Per germline, CDR1 MNHNY and CDR2 SVGAGI (reference sequence). The CDR3 covers 12 residues. The CDR3: CASSLQGTIQYF. CDR3 nucleotide sequence: TGTGCCAGCAGCCTACAGGGAACCATTCAGTACTTC.

V gene TRBV5-1 combines with J gene TRBJ2-2, with D unresolved. The CDR3 covers 16 residues. Germline values: CDR1 SGHRS, CDR2 YFSETQ. V shed 0 bases and J shed 2 bases, with 11 bases lying between them. The CDR3 protein is CASSLEQRVNTGELFF. CDR3 nucleotide sequence: TGCGCCAGCAGCTTGGAACAGCGAGTTAACACCGGGGAGCTGTTTTTT.

This clone was counted only a few times. The rearrangement joins TRBV30 to TRBJ2-1; 7 bases are a match to TRBD2. The CDR3 runs to 13 residues. Germline CDR1 reads GTSNPN; CDR2 reads SVGIG (reference sequence). Losses at the gene ends were 3 bases for V and 4 bases for J; bases not matched to a gene: 3. This chain's CDR3 is CAWSSSGYNEQFF. DNA for the CDR3: TGTGCCTGGAGCTCTAGCGGATACAATGAGCAGTTCTTC. Full variable domain (outside the CDR3, taken from reference TRBV30 and TRBJ2-1): SQTIHQWPATLVQPVGSPLSLECTVEGTSNPNLYWYRQAAGRGLQLLFYSVGIGQISSEVPQNLSASRPQDRQFILSSKKLLLSDSGFYLCAWSSSGYNEQFFGPGTRLTVL.